The 4 T cell receptor beta chains given below trace back to one sample, sequenced in a study of control samples from healthy donors and cancer patients (dated by TCRdb to between 2020 and 2021). Libraries were made using the immunoSEQ multiplex PCR assay. This immuneACCESS table, as held by TCRdb, lists in-frame sequences with V and J called but not all clones. Of the missing ones, under half trace to an unresolved V gene in checked studies; the others have no known cause. Within this sample are about 130,000 clones, with approximately 90% of them counted one time only. Approximately 8.6% of the sample belongs to the ten largest clones. The material sequenced was blood. The receptors were gathered from a man between 18 and 29 years old in good health.

The chain couples TRBV19 to TRBJ2-1; no firm D call. There are 14 residues in the CDR3. Germline loops: CDR1 LNHDA, CDR2 SQIVND (reference sequence). The germline V and J ends were trimmed by 3 bases and 4 bases, with 10 bases remaining between them. The CDR3 spells CASSISRGYNEQFF. As DNA, the CDR3 is TGTGCCAGTAGTATTTCCCGTGGGTACAATGAGCAGTTCTTC.

The DNA of the CDR3 is TGTGCCAGCAGCCCCGGACAATCCTCATCCCACGAGCAGTACTTC. It translates to CASSPGQSSSHEQYF. The V call is TRBV11-3, the J call TRBJ2-7; perhaps TRBD1 as D (5 bases). The germline V gene has CDR1 SGHNT and CDR2 YENEEA. CDR3 length: 15 residues. Trimming stripped 5 bases from V and 5 bases from J, with 19 bases between.

The gene calls are TRBV10-2 and TRBJ2-3, with D possibly TRBD2 on 5 matching bases. Germline CDR1 WSHSY, CDR2 SAAADI. CDR3 length equals 13 residues. The V end was cut by 7 bases, the J end by 0 bases, with 8 bases between. The CDR3 loop reads CASKGGSTDTQYF. CDR3 in DNA: TGCGCCAGCAAAGGAGGCAGCACAGATACGCAGTATTTT.

The chain combines TRBV29-1 with TRBJ2-1, with D unresolved. V was trimmed by 2 bases and J by 8 bases, leaving 16 bases between them. This CDR3 spans 14 amino acids. Germline CDR1 SQVTM, CDR2 ANQGSEA. The CDR3 DNA is TGCAGCGTTGAAAGGCAGTCTAGAGATGATGAGCAGTTCTTC. Its translation is CSVERQSRDDEQFF.